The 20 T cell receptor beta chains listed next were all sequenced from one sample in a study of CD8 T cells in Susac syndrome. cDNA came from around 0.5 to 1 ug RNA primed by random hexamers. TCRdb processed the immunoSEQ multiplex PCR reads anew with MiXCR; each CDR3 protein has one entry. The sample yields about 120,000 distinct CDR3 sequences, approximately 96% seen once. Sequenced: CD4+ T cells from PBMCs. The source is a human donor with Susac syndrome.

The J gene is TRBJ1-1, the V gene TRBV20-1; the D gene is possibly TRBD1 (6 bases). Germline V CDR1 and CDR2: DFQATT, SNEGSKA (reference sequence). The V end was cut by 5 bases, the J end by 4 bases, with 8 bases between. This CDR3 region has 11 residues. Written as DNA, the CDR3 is TGCAGTGCTGTACAGGGCACTGAAGCTTTCTTT. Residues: CSAVQGTEAFF.

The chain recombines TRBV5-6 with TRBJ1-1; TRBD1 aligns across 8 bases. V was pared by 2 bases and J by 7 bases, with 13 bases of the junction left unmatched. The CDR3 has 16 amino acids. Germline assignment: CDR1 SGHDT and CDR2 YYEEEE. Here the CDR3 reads CASSLAGGQGRGEAFF. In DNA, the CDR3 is TGTGCCAGCAGCTTAGCCGGAGGACAGGGCCGGGGTGAAGCTTTCTTT.

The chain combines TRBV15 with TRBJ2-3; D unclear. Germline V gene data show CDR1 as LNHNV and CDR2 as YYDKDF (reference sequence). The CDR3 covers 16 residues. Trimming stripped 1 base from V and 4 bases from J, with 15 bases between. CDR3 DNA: TGTGCCACCAGCAGAGCGGAACTTGCAGGCCCAGATACGCAGTATTTT. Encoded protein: CATSRAELAGPDTQYF.

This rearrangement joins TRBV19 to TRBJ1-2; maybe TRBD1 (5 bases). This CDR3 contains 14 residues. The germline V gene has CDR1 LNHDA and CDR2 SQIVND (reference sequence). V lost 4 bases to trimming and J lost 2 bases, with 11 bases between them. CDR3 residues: CASSTGLGNYGYTF. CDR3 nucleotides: TGTGCCAGTAGTACGGGACTGGGGAACTATGGCTACACCTTC.

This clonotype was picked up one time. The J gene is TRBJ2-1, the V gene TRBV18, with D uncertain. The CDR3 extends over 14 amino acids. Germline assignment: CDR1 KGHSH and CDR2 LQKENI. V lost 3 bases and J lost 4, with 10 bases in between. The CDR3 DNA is TGTGCCAGCTCACCCCATCCTTCATACAATGAGCAGTTCTTC. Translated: CASSPHPSYNEQFF. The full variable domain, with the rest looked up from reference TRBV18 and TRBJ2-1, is NAGVMQNPRHLVRRRGQEARLRCSPMKGHSHVYWYRQLPEEGLKFMVYLQKENIIDESGMPKERFSAEFPKEGPSILRIQQVVRGDSAAYFCASSPHPSYNEQFFGPGTRLTVL.

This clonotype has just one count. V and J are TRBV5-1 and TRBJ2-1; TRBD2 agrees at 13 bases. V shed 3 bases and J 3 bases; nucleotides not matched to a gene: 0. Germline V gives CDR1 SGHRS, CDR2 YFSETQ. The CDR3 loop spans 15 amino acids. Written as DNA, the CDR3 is TGCGCCAGCAGCTGGACTAGCGGGGGCTACAATGAGCAGTTCTTC. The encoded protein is CASSWTSGGYNEQFF.

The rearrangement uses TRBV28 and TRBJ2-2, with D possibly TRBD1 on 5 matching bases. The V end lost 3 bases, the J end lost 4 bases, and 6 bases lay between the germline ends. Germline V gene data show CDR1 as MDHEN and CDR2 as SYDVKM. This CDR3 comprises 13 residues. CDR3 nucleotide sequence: TGTGCCAGCAGTTTCAGGGCCACCGGGGAGCTGTTTTTT. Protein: CASSFRATGELFF. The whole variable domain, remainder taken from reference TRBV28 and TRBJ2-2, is DVKVTQSSRYLVKRTGEKVFLECVQDMDHENMFWYRQDPGLGLRLIYFSYDVKMKEKGDIPEGYSVSREKKERFSLILESASTNQTSMYLCASSFRATGELFFGEGSRLTVL.

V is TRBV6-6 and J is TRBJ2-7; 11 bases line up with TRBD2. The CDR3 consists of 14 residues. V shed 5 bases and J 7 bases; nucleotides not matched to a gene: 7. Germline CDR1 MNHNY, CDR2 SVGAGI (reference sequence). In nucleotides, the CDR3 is TGTGCCAGCAGTCTACTAGCGGGAGCAGGAGAGCAGTACTTC. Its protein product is CASSLLAGAGEQYF.

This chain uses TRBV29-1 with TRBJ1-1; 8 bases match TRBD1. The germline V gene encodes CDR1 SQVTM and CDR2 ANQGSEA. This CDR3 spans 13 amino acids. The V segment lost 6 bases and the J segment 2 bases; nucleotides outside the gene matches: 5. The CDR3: CSVMDRANTEAFF. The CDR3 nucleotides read TGCAGCGTGATGGACAGGGCAAACACTGAAGCTTTCTTT.

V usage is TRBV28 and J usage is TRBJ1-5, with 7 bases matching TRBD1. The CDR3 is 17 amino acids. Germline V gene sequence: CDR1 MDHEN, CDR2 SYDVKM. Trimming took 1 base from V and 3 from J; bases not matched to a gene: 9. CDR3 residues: CASSLLGGDSYNQPQHF. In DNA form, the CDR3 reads TGTGCCAGCAGTTTATTAGGGGGGGACAGTTACAATCAGCCCCAGCATTTT.

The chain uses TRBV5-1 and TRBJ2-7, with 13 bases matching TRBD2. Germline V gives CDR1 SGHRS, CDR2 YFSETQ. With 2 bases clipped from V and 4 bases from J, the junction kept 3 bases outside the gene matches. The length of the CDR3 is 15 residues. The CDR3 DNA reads TGCGCCAGCAGCTTTGAGACTAGCGGGAGGTACGAGCAGTACTTC. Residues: CASSFETSGRYEQYF. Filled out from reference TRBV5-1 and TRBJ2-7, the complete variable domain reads KAGVTQTPRYLIKTRGQQVTLSCSPISGHRSVSWYQQTPGQGLQFLFEYFSETQRNKGNFPGRFSGRQFSNSRSEMNVSTLELGDSALYLCASSFETSGRYEQYFGPGTRLTVT.

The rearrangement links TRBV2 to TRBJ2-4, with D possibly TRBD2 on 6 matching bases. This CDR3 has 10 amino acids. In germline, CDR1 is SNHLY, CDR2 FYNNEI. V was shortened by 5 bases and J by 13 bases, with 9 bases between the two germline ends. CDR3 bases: TGTGCCAGCAGTATGCGGGAACAGTACTTC. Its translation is CASSMREQYF.

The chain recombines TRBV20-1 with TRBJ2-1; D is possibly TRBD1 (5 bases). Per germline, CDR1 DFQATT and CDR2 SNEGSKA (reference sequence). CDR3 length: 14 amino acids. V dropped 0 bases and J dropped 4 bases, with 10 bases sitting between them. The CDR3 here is CSAREGAIYNEQFF. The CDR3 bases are TGCAGTGCTAGAGAAGGGGCTATTTACAATGAGCAGTTCTTC.

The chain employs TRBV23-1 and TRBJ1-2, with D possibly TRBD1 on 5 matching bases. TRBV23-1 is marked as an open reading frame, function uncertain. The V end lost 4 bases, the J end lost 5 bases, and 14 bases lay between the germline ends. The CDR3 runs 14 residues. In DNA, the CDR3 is TGCGCCAGCAGTCGAGGCGCAGGGTTATATGGCTACACCTTC. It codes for CASSRGAGLYGYTF.

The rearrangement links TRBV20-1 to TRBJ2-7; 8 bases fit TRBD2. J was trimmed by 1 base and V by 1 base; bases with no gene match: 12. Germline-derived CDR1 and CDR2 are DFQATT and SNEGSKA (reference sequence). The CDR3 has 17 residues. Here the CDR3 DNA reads TGCAGTGCTAGAGGCCCCAGGATGCGGGAGGATTCCTACGAGCAGTACTTC. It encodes CSARGPRMREDSYEQYF.

CDR3 DNA sequence: TGCGCCAGCAGCCCGGCGGTGGTAGAGGGTACGCAGTATTTT. Protein sequence: CASSPAVVEGTQYF. This chain links TRBV5-1 with TRBJ2-3; perhaps TRBD2 as D (5 bases). The V end was cut by 4 bases, the J end by 8 bases, with 17 bases between. Germline values: CDR1 SGHRS, CDR2 YFSETQ. The CDR3 has 14 residues.

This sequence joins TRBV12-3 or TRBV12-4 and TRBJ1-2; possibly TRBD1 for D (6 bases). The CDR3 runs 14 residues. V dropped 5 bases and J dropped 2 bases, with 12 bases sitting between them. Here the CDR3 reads CASSIQGANYGYTF. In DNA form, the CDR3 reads TGTGCCAGCAGTATACAGGGTGCGAACTATGGCTACACCTTC.

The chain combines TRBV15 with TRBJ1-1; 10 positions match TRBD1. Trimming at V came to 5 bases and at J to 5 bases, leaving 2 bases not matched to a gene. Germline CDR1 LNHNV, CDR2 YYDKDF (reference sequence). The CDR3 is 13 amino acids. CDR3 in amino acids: CATSWTGGTEAFF. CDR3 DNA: TGTGCCACCAGCTGGACAGGGGGAACTGAAGCTTTCTTT.

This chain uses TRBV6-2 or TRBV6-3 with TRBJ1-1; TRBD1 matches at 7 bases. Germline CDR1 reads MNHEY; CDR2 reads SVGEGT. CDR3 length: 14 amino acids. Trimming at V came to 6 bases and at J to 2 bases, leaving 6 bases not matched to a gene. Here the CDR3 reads CASSLQGTNTEAFF. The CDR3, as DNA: TGTGCCAGCAGCCTACAGGGGACTAACACTGAAGCTTTCTTT.

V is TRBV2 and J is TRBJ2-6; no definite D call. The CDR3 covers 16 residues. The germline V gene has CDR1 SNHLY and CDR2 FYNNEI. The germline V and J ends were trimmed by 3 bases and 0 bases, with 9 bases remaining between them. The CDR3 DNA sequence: TGTGCCAGCAGTGAGGAGCAGGTCTCTGGGGCCAACGTCCTGACTTTC. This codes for CASSEEQVSGANVLTF.